Each of the 7 T cell receptor beta chains below was sequenced from the same sample in a study of cytomegalovirus exposure and HLA in healthy donors. Amplification used 60 Vbeta primers and 13 Jbeta primers. Data came from immunoSEQ multiplex PCR; TCRdb stores just in-frame clones and leaves some out. The repertoire table contains 150,000 to 200,000 clones. The sequencing sample was made of PBMCs. These receptors originate from a young man in good health and CMV-seronegative.

The chain employs TRBV14 and TRBJ2-5, with 10 bases identical to TRBD1. The DNA end lines up better with TRBJ2-7; the J call may be wrong. The CDR3 length is 14 residues. CDR1 is SGHDN and CDR2 is FVKESK in the germline V gene. The CDR3 spells CASSQDRTGGEQYF. CDR3 DNA sequence: TGTGCCAGCAGCCAAGATCGGACAGGGGGCGAGCAGTACTTC.

The rearrangement uses TRBV27 and TRBJ1-6, with 9 bases lining up with TRBD1. The CDR3 has 17 residues. In germline, CDR1 is MNHEY, CDR2 SMNVEV (reference sequence). V lost 4 bases, J lost 7 bases, and 11 bases stayed unmatched. The CDR3 region has the DNA TGTGCCAGCAGTTCGACCGGGACAGGGTTCGCGAATTCACCCCTCCACTTT. Amino acid sequence: CASSSTGTGFANSPLHF.

The CDR3 nucleotides read TGTGCCAGCAGCACAGGAGGGGATCAGCCCCAGCATTTT. Amino acid sequence: CASSTGGDQPQHF. The J gene is TRBJ1-5, the V gene TRBV7-9; D possibly corresponds to TRBD1 (5 bases). There are 13 residues in the CDR3. Germline CDR1 is SEHNR and CDR2 is FQNEAQ (reference sequence). V was shortened by 5 bases and J by 5 bases, with 10 bases between the two germline ends.

In nucleotides, the CDR3 is TGTGCCAGCAGCGCCGATGACTTGGTCCCCTACGAGCAGTACTTC. It translates to CASSADDLVPYEQYF. The chain combines TRBV9 with TRBJ2-7; unclear D gene. V lost 3 bases and J lost 2, with 15 bases in between. The CDR3 runs 15 residues. The germline gives CDR1 SGDLS, CDR2 YYNGEE. Variable domain in full (rest from reference TRBV9 and TRBJ2-7): DSGVTQTPKHLITATGQRVTLRCSPRSGDLSVYWYQQSLDQGLQFLIQYYNGEERAKGNILERFSAQQFPDLHSELNLSSLELGDSALYFCASSADDLVPYEQYFGPGTRLTVT.

This chain links TRBV6-5 with TRBJ2-7; 8 bases line up with TRBD2. Per germline, CDR1 MNHEY and CDR2 SVGAGI. V lost 4 bases to trimming and J lost 3 bases; unmatched junction nucleotides: 5. CDR3 size: 14 residues. CDR3 bases: TGTGCCAGCAGTTTGCAGCGGGAGAGCTACGAGCAGTACTTC. Translation: CASSLQRESYEQYF.

J is TRBJ2-5 and V is TRBV28; D gene ambiguous. Matching the DNA end better, TRBJ2-7 makes the J call doubtful. CDR1 and CDR2 from the germline V gene are MDHEN and SYDVKM. This CDR3 has 14 residues. CDR3 sequence (DNA): TGTGCCAGCAGTTTTTTAGAACCTTTCTACGAGCAGTACTTC. This sequence encodes CASSFLEPFYEQYF.

This chain joins TRBV30 and TRBJ1-2; 10 bases match TRBD1. This CDR3 has 13 residues. Germline CDR1 GTSNPN, CDR2 SVGIG (reference sequence). After removal of 1 base from V and 8 bases from J, the junction contained 4 bases not matched to a gene. The CDR3 loop is CAWSGQGAGGYTF. CDR3 nucleotides: TGTGCCTGGAGTGGACAGGGGGCCGGGGGCTACACCTTC.